This T cell receptor (beta chain) was observed in a study of shared T cell receptors in the human thymus. Clones were read by immunoSEQ multiplex PCR, and TCRdb kept only the in-frame ones, dropping some. The sample contains more than 550,000 clones, around 87% of which appear only once. The data also belong to a second study, concerning human thymus T cells.

The sequenced sample was thymocytes. The clonotype originates from a boy under three years old with a congenital heart defect.

The CDR3 spells CASSIAKNQPQHF. CDR3 coding DNA: TGTGCCAGTAGTATTGCTAAAAATCAGCCCCAGCATTTT. The chain uses TRBV19 and TRBJ1-5; D is unresolved. The germline V and J ends were trimmed by 3 bases and 4 bases, with 7 bases remaining between them. This CDR3 has 13 amino acids. CDR1 is LNHDA and CDR2 is SQIVND in the germline V gene (reference sequence).